These T cell receptor beta chains were read from a single sample in a study of T cells after yellow fever vaccination. TCRdb fed the 5' RACE reads into MiXCR, producing one record per CDR3 protein. The sample lists 500,000 to 650,000 distinct CDR3 sequences, about a sixth occurring once. Material: PBMCs, obtained more than 4 days after the first yellow fever vaccination. The receptors shown here come from a young man who received the YFV17D yellow fever vaccine. CDR3s include the opening cysteine and the closing phenylalanine or tryptophan. Each record gives: J gene, V gene, D gene, clone size, CDR3 DNA, CDR3 protein. A D gene is named only where the DNA matches it firmly. Not every row has a clone size; where given, it reads once, few, many or a size class.

>TRBJ2-2|TRBV7-9|.|.
TGTGCCAGCAGCTTACGAGAGTACACCGGGGAGCTGTTTTTT
CASSLREYTGELFF
>TRBJ2-1|TRBV6-2/TRBV6-3|TRBD2|many
TGTGCCAGCAGTCGACTGACGGGGGGGCCCTACAATGAGCAGTTCTTC
CASSRLTGGPYNEQFF
>TRBJ1-4|TRBV7-6|.|.
TGTGCCAGCAGCGGCCCTGCTGAAAAACTGTTTTTT
CASSGPAEKLFF
>TRBJ1-1|TRBV7-2|.|.
TGTGCCAGCAGCTGGCTGGGGGTAGAAGCTTTCTTT
CASSWLGVEAFF
>TRBJ1-1|TRBV10-2|.|.
TGCGCCAGCAGTGATGGCCCGCAGGGAGACACTGAAGCTTTCTTT
CASSDGPQGDTEAFF
>TRBJ2-2|TRBV5-1|.|few
TGCGCCAGCAAACCGACAGGAGGGCTCACCGGGGAGCTGTTTTTT
CASKPTGGLTGELFF
>TRBJ2-1|TRBV2|.|.
TGTGCCAGCAATAAACAGGGAATTCCCAATGAGCAGTTCTTC
CASNKQGIPNEQFF
>TRBJ1-4|TRBV28|TRBD1|.
TGTGCCAGCAGTCCTGGGACAGGGGCCGAAAAACTGTTTTTT
CASSPGTGAEKLFF
>TRBJ2-2|TRBV7-3|.|few
TGTGCCAGCAGCACCCGGGGGGCGGACACCGGGGAGCTGTTTTTT
CASSTRGADTGELFF
>TRBJ2-3|TRBV11-2|TRBD2|.
TGTGCCAGCAGCTGGGAGGGGACTAGCGGGGGGTACACAGATACGCAGTATTTT
CASSWEGTSGGYTDTQYF
>TRBJ2-7|TRBV9|TRBD1|few
TGTGCCAGCAGCGTAGGGGACAGCTATTTTTACGAGCAGTACTTC
CASSVGDSYFYEQYF